The 30 T cell receptor beta chains listed next were all sequenced from one sample in a study of blood T cell repertoires in COVID-19. Using immunoSEQ multiplex PCR, the repertoire was profiled, and TCRdb retains in-frame clones only, with some absent. The table lists about 210,000 clones, approximately 85% of them singletons. Specimen: peripheral blood. The receptors stem from a woman in her 70s with COVID-19, enrolled during active disease.

This clone was seen a few times. The chain employs TRBV6-6 and TRBJ1-4; no clear D gene. The CDR3 has 14 amino acids. Trimming shortened V by 5 bases and J by 5 bases, and 12 bases separated the two germline ends. Germline lookup yields CDR1 MNHNY and CDR2 SVGAGI (reference sequence). The CDR3 sequence: CASSIWPGNEKLFF. The DNA for the CDR3 is TGTGCCAGCAGTATATGGCCGGGGAATGAAAAACTGTTTTTT.

The gene calls are TRBV19 and TRBJ1-2; 10 nucleotides line up with TRBD1. There are 17 residues in the CDR3. V dropped 2 bases and J dropped 4; count of bases not matched to a gene: 10. Germline V gene data show CDR1 as LNHDA and CDR2 as SQIVND (reference sequence). The CDR3 protein is CASSIPGQGTFVYGYTF. The DNA for the CDR3 is TGTGCCAGTAGTATACCGGGACAGGGGACTTTCGTCTATGGCTACACCTTC. Using reference TRBV19 and TRBJ1-2 for the parts outside the CDR3, the full variable domain is DGGITQSPKYLFRKEGQNVTLSCEQNLNHDAMYWYRQDPGQGLRLIYYSQIVNDFQKGDIAEGYSVSREKKESFPLTVTSAQKNPTAFYLCASSIPGQGTFVYGYTFGSGTRLTVV.

The genes are TRBV19 and TRBJ1-2; 8 bases fit TRBD1. From germline, CDR1 is LNHDA and CDR2 SQIVND (reference sequence). CDR3 length: 15 residues. Losses at the gene ends were 6 bases for V and 4 bases for J; bases not matched to a gene: 10. CDR3 DNA: TGTGCCAGTAGCCTCGGACAGGGTGACAGCTATGGCTACACCTTC. Amino acid sequence: CASSLGQGDSYGYTF.

The gene calls are TRBV6-5 and TRBJ1-5; D is possibly TRBD1 (6 bases). This CDR3 has 13 residues. Trimming pared 6 bases from V and 4 bases from J, leaving 10 bases between. Germline V lookup: CDR1 MNHEY, CDR2 SVGAGI. The DNA for the CDR3 is TGTGCCAGCAGGAATACAGGGAATCAGCCCCAGCATTTT. Its translation is CASRNTGNQPQHF.

This clone was detected once. The chain links TRBV7-9 to TRBJ2-7; 11 bases are a match to TRBD2. The CDR3 is 15 amino acids. J lost 6 bases, V lost 5 bases, and 9 bases had no gene match. Per germline, CDR1 SEHNR and CDR2 FQNEAQ (reference sequence). The CDR3 is CASSPLAGGAGEQYF. The CDR3 coding sequence is TGTGCCAGCAGCCCCCTAGCGGGAGGTGCGGGCGAGCAGTACTTC.

This clone came up once. The rearrangement joins TRBV5-4 to TRBJ2-6; a weak D match, TRBD2 (7 bases). Germline V gene data show CDR1 as SGHNT and CDR2 as YYREEE (reference sequence). Deletions cut 4 bases from V and 12 bases from J, with 17 bases between. The CDR3 totals 14 residues. The DNA of the CDR3 is TGTGCCAGCAGCCCTGGGGGGGGCGGGGGCGTCCTGACTTTC. This translates into CASSPGGGGGVLTF.

The chain couples TRBV6-4 to TRBJ1-5, with D uncertain. Trimming took off 5 bases at V and 5 bases at J, with 13 bases between the two ends. This CDR3 region has 14 residues. CDR1 is MRHNA, CDR2 SNTAGT, per germline. DNA for the CDR3: TGTGCCAGCAGTCCTGTCAGGACTCATCAGCCCCAGCATTTT. Encoded protein: CASSPVRTHQPQHF.

The chain is built from TRBV29-1 and TRBJ1-2, with a weak D call TRBD1 (6 bases). The CDR3 spans 15 residues. V lost 1 base and J lost 4, with 16 bases in between. Germline CDR1 and CDR2: SQVTM and ANQGSEA. DNA for the CDR3: TGCAGCGTTGAAGGGGGGCAGACCTATTTCTATGGCTACACCTTC. It specifies CSVEGGQTYFYGYTF. The whole variable domain, remainder taken from reference TRBV29-1 and TRBJ1-2, is SAVISQKPSRDICQRGTSLTIQCQVDSQVTMMFWYRQQPGQSLTLIATANQGSEATYESGFVIDKFPISRPNLTFSTLTVSNMSPEDSSIYLCSVEGGQTYFYGYTFGSGTRLTVV.

In its sample, this clone was seen a few times. V and J are TRBV27 and TRBJ2-7; 13 positions agree with TRBD2. V lost 5 bases, J lost 4 bases, and 20 bases stayed unmatched. This CDR3 spans 20 amino acids. Per germline, CDR1 MNHEY and CDR2 SMNVEV (reference sequence). The CDR3: CASSRTRTSGSPNNHYEQYF. The CDR3 bases are TGTGCCAGCAGTCGAACCAGGACTAGCGGGAGTCCAAATAATCATTACGAGCAGTACTTC.

The rearrangement links TRBV10-3 to TRBJ2-7; the match to TRBD2 covers 8 bases. This CDR3 is built from 15 residues. Losses at the gene ends were 4 bases for V and 1 base for J; bases not matched to a gene: 6. In germline, CDR1 is ENHRY, CDR2 SYGVKD. CDR3 nucleotide sequence: TGTGCCATCAGTGCTAGCGGGTCGTTATCCTACGAGCAGTACTTC. Its translation is CAISASGSLSYEQYF.

Remarks on this clone: The sample has other DNA sequences that encode this CDR3 too. The J gene is TRBJ1-2, the V gene TRBV11-2; TRBD1 is a possible D gene (5 bases). The germline gives CDR1 SGHAT, CDR2 FQNNGV. The V end lost 1 base, the J end lost 6 bases, and 6 bases lay between the germline ends. The CDR3 totals 12 residues. The CDR3 loop is CASSLARDGYTF. For the CDR3, the DNA is TGTGCCAGCAGCTTAGCCAGGGATGGCTACACCTTC.

V gene TRBV5-6 combines with J gene TRBJ1-1, with TRBD1 matching 8 bases. CDR1 is SGHDT, CDR2 YYEEEE, per germline. This CDR3 spans 14 amino acids. Losses at the gene ends were 4 bases for V and 8 bases for J; bases not matched to a gene: 10. This CDR3 reads CASSPGQGRREAFF. CDR3 coding DNA: TGTGCCAGCAGCCCCGGACAGGGCCGACGAGAAGCTTTCTTT.

V usage is TRBV7-2 and J usage is TRBJ2-7, with 8 bases aligning to TRBD1. Germline trimming cut 3 bases from V and 6 bases from J; bases unmatched to any gene: 10. CDR1 and CDR2 from the germline V gene are SGHTA and FQGNSA. The CDR3 covers 15 residues. The CDR3 is CASSFGQGALSEQYF. The CDR3 DNA follows: TGTGCCAGCAGCTTCGGGCAGGGGGCGTTATCCGAGCAGTACTTC. Based on the CDR3 plus reference TRBV7-2 and TRBJ2-7, the full variable domain is GAGVSQSPSNKVTEKGKDVELRCDPISGHTALYWYRQSLGQGLEFLIYFQGNSAPDKSGLPSDRFSAERTGGSVSTLTIQRTQQEDSAVYLCASSFGQGALSEQYFGPGTRLTVT.

The rearrangement uses TRBV9 and TRBJ1-6; possible D gene TRBD1, 5 bases. Trimming pared 3 bases from V and 9 bases from J, leaving 13 bases between. The CDR3 is 14 amino acids. Per germline, CDR1 SGDLS and CDR2 YYNGEE. In DNA form, the CDR3 reads TGTGCCAGCAGCGCCACTTTAAGGGGTTCACCCCTCCACTTT. Amino acid sequence: CASSATLRGSPLHF. Together with reference TRBV9 and TRBJ1-6, the CDR3 gives the full variable domain: DSGVTQTPKHLITATGQRVTLRCSPRSGDLSVYWYQQSLDQGLQFLIQYYNGEERAKGNILERFSAQQFPDLHSELNLSSLELGDSALYFCASSATLRGSPLHFGNGTRLTVT.

V gene TRBV12-3 or TRBV12-4 combines with J gene TRBJ2-1; TRBD2 matches at 7 bases. CDR3 length: 13 amino acids. With V trimmed by 6 bases and J by 9 bases, 8 bases remained unmatched. The DNA for the CDR3 is TGTGCCAGCAGCCCGACTAGCTCGGGTGAGCAGTTCTTC. Translating gives CASSPTSSGEQFF.

V is TRBV27 and J is TRBJ2-3, with 9 positions matching TRBD1. Looked up from germline, CDR1 is MNHEY and CDR2 is SMNVEV (reference sequence). V lost 3 bases and J lost 6; bases outside the gene matches: 7. The CDR3 length is 15 residues. The CDR3 protein is CASSFVRDRVDTQYF. The DNA for the CDR3 is TGTGCCAGCAGTTTCGTTCGGGACAGGGTCGATACGCAGTATTTT.

CDR3 nucleotide sequence: TGTGCCAGCAGCTCTCCCGGGACAGAGGAGACCCAGTACTTC. The encoded protein is CASSSPGTEETQYF. This chain connects TRBV11-2 to TRBJ2-5; 7 nucleotides line up with TRBD1. The germline CDR1 and CDR2 sequences are SGHAT and FQNNGV. V lost 4 bases to trimming and J lost 5 bases; unmatched junction nucleotides: 7. CDR3 size: 14 residues.

The table lists this clone with a count of one. The chain joins TRBV4-3 to TRBJ2-4, with 7 positions matching TRBD2. CDR1 is LGHNA and CDR2 is YSLEER in the germline V gene. The CDR3 has 17 residues. V shed 1 base, J shed 0 bases, and the junction held 6 bases outside the gene matches. The CDR3 DNA sequence: TGCGCCAGCAGCCAAGGAGGAGCGGGGCTAGCCAAAAACATTCAGTACTTC. Translating gives CASSQGGAGLAKNIQYF.

In its sample, this clone was seen once. This chain links TRBV5-5 with TRBJ1-1, with 7 nucleotides matching TRBD1. Trimming at V came to 0 bases and at J to 4 bases, leaving 6 bases not matched to a gene. The CDR3 totals 15 residues. Germline V gene lookup returns CDR1 SGHKS and CDR2 YYEKEE (reference sequence). CDR3 in DNA: TGTGCCAGCAGCTTGGCCGGTCAGGGGGGCACTGAAGCTTTCTTT. This encodes CASSLAGQGGTEAFF.

CDR3 sequence (DNA): TGTGCCAGCAGCCGGTCCTACAATGAGCAGTTCTTC. This translates into CASSRSYNEQFF. The chain combines TRBV7-2 with TRBJ2-1; D gene uncertain. Between the trimmed V and J ends, which lost 5 bases and 1 base, there was a span of 3 bases. The germline V gene encodes CDR1 SGHTA and CDR2 FQGNSA. The CDR3 covers 12 residues.

The chain employs TRBV7-9 and TRBJ2-2, with 12 bases aligning to TRBD2. The trim removed 5 bases at V and 4 bases at J, leaving 2 bases unmatched. CDR1 is SEHNR and CDR2 is FQNEAQ in the germline V gene (reference sequence). The CDR3 sequence is 15 residues long. In DNA, the CDR3 is TGTGCCAGCAGCGCGGGACTAGCGGGCACCGGGGAGCTGTTTTTT. This codes for CASSAGLAGTGELFF. Full variable domain (rest looked up from reference TRBV7-9 and TRBJ2-2): DTGVSQNPRHKITKRGQNVTFRCDPISEHNRLYWYRQTLGQGPEFLTYFQNEAQLEKSRLLSDRFSAERPKGSFSTLEIQRTEQGDSAMYLCASSAGLAGTGELFFGEGSRLTVL.

V and J are TRBV5-1 and TRBJ2-7; TRBD2 is a possible D gene (6 bases). This CDR3 region has 17 residues. Germline V gives CDR1 SGHRS, CDR2 YFSETQ. V lost 4 bases, J lost 3 bases, and 23 bases lay in between. In DNA form, the CDR3 reads TGCGCCAGCAGCCCCGTCGCGGGGCAGGCCCACCTCTACGAGCAGTACTTC. Amino acid sequence: CASSPVAGQAHLYEQYF.

The chain recombines TRBV2 with TRBJ2-1, with TRBD2 matching 10 bases. Germline lookup yields CDR1 SNHLY and CDR2 FYNNEI. There are 15 residues in the CDR3. Trimming took 6 bases from V and 7 from J; bases not matched to a gene: 9. This chain's CDR3 is CASSTGTSESNEQFF. CDR3 nucleotides: TGTGCCAGCAGCACCGGGACTAGCGAATCTAATGAGCAGTTCTTC.

This clone was counted a few times. This chain links TRBV7-3 with TRBJ2-1; 8 bases are shared with TRBD2. The CDR3 totals 16 residues. V lost 5 bases and J lost 7; bases outside the gene matches: 13. Germline CDR1 is SGHTA and CDR2 is FQGTGA. CDR3 amino acids: CASSPSGLGLMNEQFF. The CDR3 bases are TGTGCCAGCAGCCCCTCGGGACTAGGGCTCATGAATGAGCAGTTCTTC. The full variable domain, in which reference TRBV7-3 and TRBJ2-1 provide the parts outside the CDR3, is GAGVSQTPSNKVTEKGKYVELRCDPISGHTALYWYRQSLGQGPEFLIYFQGTGAADDSGLPNDRFFAVRPEGSVSTLKIQRTERGDSAVYLCASSPSGLGLMNEQFFGPGTRLTVL.

In its sample, this clone was seen a few times. The chain employs TRBV2 and TRBJ2-5; D is unresolved. The CDR3 loop spans 15 amino acids. CDR1 and CDR2 (germline): SNHLY, FYNNEI. Trimming left V 4 bases short and J 0 bases short, with 12 bases between. The CDR3 reads CASSVAWRNQETQYF. Written as DNA, the CDR3 is TGTGCCAGCAGTGTTGCATGGCGGAACCAAGAGACCCAGTACTTC.

The chain joins TRBV6-5 to TRBJ1-2; TRBD1 aligns across 8 bases. CDR3 size: 13 residues. Trimming cost V 6 bases and J 6 bases; bases outside gene matches: 6. CDR1 MNHEY and CDR2 SVGAGI come from the germline V gene. CDR3 amino acids: CASRGQGADGYTF. In nucleotides, the CDR3 is TGTGCCAGCAGGGGTCAGGGGGCGGATGGCTACACCTTC.

The chain links TRBV7-2 to TRBJ2-5; 12 nucleotides agree with TRBD2. This CDR3 is built from 15 residues. Germline V gives CDR1 SGHTA, CDR2 FQGNSA. V gave up 4 bases and J gave up 6 bases; unmatched junction bases: 6. The CDR3 region is CASSSPLAGGQTQYF. CDR3 sequence (DNA): TGTGCCAGCAGCTCCCCCCTAGCGGGGGGGCAGACCCAGTACTTC.

The CDR3 DNA reads TGTGCCAGTAGTTCTCGGGGAAACCCTTACAATGAGCAGTTCTTC. Protein product: CASSSRGNPYNEQFF. J is TRBJ2-1 and V is TRBV19; possible D gene TRBD2, 5 bases. Between the trimmed V and J ends, which lost 5 bases and 4 bases, there was a span of 15 bases. This CDR3 has 15 amino acids. Germline V gene sequence: CDR1 LNHDA, CDR2 SQIVND (reference sequence).

This chain links TRBV5-1 with TRBJ2-5; 8 nucleotides agree with TRBD1. The V gene's germline CDR1 is SGHRS and CDR2 YFSETQ. The CDR3 runs 15 residues. V lost 0 bases, J lost 6 bases, and 7 bases stayed unmatched. DNA for the CDR3: TGCGCCAGCAGCTTGGCTGGGCAGGGGGCGAAGACCCAGTACTTC. Its translation is CASSLAGQGAKTQYF.

The chain has TRBV7-8 and TRBJ1-3; no clear D gene. The CDR3 contains 16 residues. In germline, CDR1 is SGHVS, CDR2 FQNEAQ. V was cut by 5 bases and J by 0 bases, with 14 bases left in between. As DNA, the CDR3 is TGTGCCAGCAGCCTGAATCAGGAGGTCTCTGGAAACACCATATATTTT. This codes for CASSLNQEVSGNTIYF.